Listed below are T cell receptor beta chains from one sample, sequenced in a study of OX40 agonist ivuxolimab in advanced cancers. TCRdb's table, derived via immunoSEQ multiplex PCR, lists solely in-frame clones and lacks some. Here the sample spans some 59,000 clones, approximately 90% being singletons. Sample: CD4+ or CD8+ T cells sorted from blood, taken in a trial of the OX40 agonist ivuxolimab. These receptors came from an adult with an advanced solid tumor such as melanoma, head and neck, liver or kidney cancer. Each CDR3 is given with its conserved first and last residue. D genes are given only for firm matches. Expanded clones get a size class; other rows say once, few or many, or leave the size out.

length | J | D | V | size | CDR3 | DNA
16 | TRBJ2-1 | NA | TRBV11-3 | once | CASSHRTNEGYNEQFF | TGTGCCAGCAGCCATCGGACTAACGAGGGGTACAATGAGCAGTTCTTC
14 | TRBJ1-1 | TRBD1 | TRBV14 | NA | CASSVTGRGTEAFF | TGTGCCAGCAGCGTGACAGGGAGGGGCACTGAAGCTTTCTTT
15 | TRBJ2-7 | NA | TRBV27 | once | CASSLSRTPYYEQYF | TGTGCCAGCAGTTTAAGTCGGACACCTTACTACGAGCAGTACTTC
15 | TRBJ1-3 | TRBD1 | TRBV7-2 | NA | CASSGIRGPGNTIYF | TGTGCCAGCAGCGGGATAAGGGGGCCTGGAAACACCATATATTTT
13 | TRBJ2-2 | NA | TRBV7-8 | NA | CASSLLGTGELFF | TGTGCCAGCAGCTTATTGGGGACCGGGGAGCTGTTTTTT
15 | TRBJ2-2 | TRBD1 | TRBV14 | NA | CASRSDRENSGELFF | TGTGCCAGCAGATCCGACAGGGAAAATTCCGGGGAGCTGTTTTTT
16 | TRBJ2-1 | TRBD1 | TRBV6-1 | NA | CASSEEGQGSYNEQFF | TGTGCCAGCAGTGAAGAGGGACAGGGGTCCTACAATGAGCAGTTCTTC
15 | TRBJ1-5 | NA | TRBV27 | NA | CASSLSHYSNQPQHF | TGTGCCAGCAGTTTATCACATTATAGCAATCAGCCCCAGCATTTT
14 | TRBJ1-2 | NA | TRBV7-9 | NA | CASSPPGGVPGYTF | TGTGCCAGCAGCCCACCGGGCGGAGTACCAGGCTACACCTTC
18 | TRBJ2-6 | NA | TRBV4-2 | once | CASSQETGLVSGANVLTF | TGTGCCAGCAGCCAAGAGACAGGCCTGGTGTCTGGGGCCAACGTCCTGACTTTC
14 | TRBJ1-1 | TRBD1 | TRBV7-9 | NA | CASSETGVNTEAFF | TGTGCCAGCAGCGAGACAGGGGTGAACACTGAAGCTTTCTTT
15 | TRBJ1-1 | TRBD1 | TRBV10-3 | NA | CAISDPRDRGSEAFF | TGTGCCATCAGTGACCCCCGAGACAGGGGGAGTGAAGCTTTCTTT
16 | TRBJ2-1 | NA | TRBV4-3 | NA | CASSQDGTDSYNEQFF | TGCGCCAGCAGCCAAGATGGAACGGACTCCTACAATGAGCAGTTCTTC
13 | TRBJ1-2 | NA | TRBV27 | NA | CASSLSGSYGYTF | TGTGCCAGCAGTTTATCGGGGTCCTATGGCTACACCTTC
15 | TRBJ1-5 | NA | TRBV27 | NA | CASSPIKGSNQPQHF | TGTGCCAGCAGTCCCATAAAGGGAAGCAATCAGCCCCAGCATTTT
15 | TRBJ2-1 | TRBD2 | TRBV6-1 | NA | CASSEPGEGFGEQFF | TGTGCCAGCAGTGAGCCTGGGGAGGGCTTCGGTGAGCAGTTCTTC
16 | TRBJ1-2 | TRBD1 | TRBV7-8 | NA | CASTSGTGHLDYGYTF | TGTGCCAGCACCTCCGGGACAGGGCATCTAGACTATGGCTACACCTTC
15 | TRBJ2-5 | NA | TRBV7-6 | NA | CASSLGGYLGETQYF | TGTGCCAGCAGCTTAGGTGGCTACCTGGGCGAGACCCAGTACTTC
16 | TRBJ2-7 | TRBD2 | TRBV7-9 | NA | CASSLDTSGISYEQYF | TGTGCCAGCAGCCTCGATACTAGCGGGATTTCCTACGAGCAGTACTTC
13 | TRBJ2-5 | NA | TRBV5-6 | NA | CASCLGGQETQYF | TGTGCCAGCTGCTTAGGAGGGCAAGAGACCCAGTACTTC
15 | TRBJ2-1 | TRBD2 | TRBV2 | once | CASITGTTSDNEQFF | TGTGCCAGCATAACCGGGACTACGTCCGACAATGAGCAGTTCTTC
15 | TRBJ2-7 | TRBD2 | TRBV6-1 | once | CASSETSGRPYEQYF | TGTGCCAGCAGTGAAACTAGCGGGAGGCCCTACGAGCAGTACTTC
15 | TRBJ1-6 | NA | TRBV27 | NA | CASSPWTAYNSPLHF | TGTGCCAGCAGTCCGTGGACAGCCTATAATTCACCCCTCCACTTT
12 | TRBJ1-4 | NA | TRBV14 | NA | CASSSTAEKLFF | TGTGCCAGCAGCTCGACAGCCGAAAAACTGTTTTTT
11 | TRBJ2-7 | NA | TRBV20-1 | NA | CSARNSYEQYF | TGCAGTGCTAGAAACTCCTACGAGCAGTACTTC
12 | TRBJ2-7 | NA | TRBV28 | NA | CASSLGTGIKYF | TGTGCCAGCAGTTTAGGAACAGGGATAAAGTACTTC
18 | TRBJ2-6 | NA | TRBV4-3 | NA | CASSPRQGGFSGANVLTF | TGCGCCAGCAGCCCTCGACAGGGAGGTTTCTCTGGGGCCAACGTCCTGACTTTC
12 | TRBJ1-2 | NA | TRBV28 | NA | CASSSDSYGYTF | TGTGCCAGCAGTTCGGACAGCTATGGCTACACCTTC
11 | TRBJ2-1 | TRBD1 | TRBV29-1 | NA | CSVYRGNEQFF | TGCAGCGTTTACAGGGGGAATGAGCAGTTCTTC
11 | TRBJ1-1 | NA | TRBV7-9 | NA | CASSIFTEAFF | TGTGCCAGCAGCATATTTACCGAAGCTTTCTTT
13 | TRBJ2-7 | NA | TRBV4-1 | NA | CASSQAVRYEQYF | TGCGCCAGCAGCCAGGCCGTCAGGTACGAGCAGTACTTC
16 | TRBJ1-3 | NA | TRBV9 | NA | CASSVAEGYSGNTIYF | TGTGCCAGCAGCGTAGCAGAGGGATATTCCGGAAACACCATATATTTT
13 | TRBJ2-7 | NA | TRBV6-6 | NA | CAYSLGGGGEQYF | TGTGCCTATTCCCTAGGGGGGGGAGGCGAGCAGTACTTC
15 | TRBJ2-1 | NA | TRBV9 | few | CASSATGLPYNEQFF | TGTGCCAGCAGCGCAACAGGGCTGCCCTACAATGAGCAGTTCTTC
15 | TRBJ2-6 | NA | TRBV4-3 | once | CASSVQVSGANVLTF | TGCGCCAGCAGCGTACAGGTCTCTGGGGCCAACGTCCTGACTTTC
15 | TRBJ2-2 | TRBD1 | TRBV9 | NA | CASSLWDRGTGELFF | TGTGCCAGCAGTCTTTGGGACAGGGGCACCGGGGAGCTGTTTTTT
13 | TRBJ1-5 | NA | TRBV6-5 | NA | CATGAETNQPQHF | TGTGCCACTGGGGCAGAGACCAATCAGCCCCAGCATTTT
12 | TRBJ2-1 | NA | TRBV5-6 | NA | CASSLISNEQFF | TGTGCCAGCAGCTTGATTTCCAATGAGCAGTTCTTC
12 | TRBJ1-1 | NA | TRBV11-3 | NA | CASSSGATEAFF | TGTGCCAGCAGCTCAGGCGCGACTGAAGCTTTCTTT
15 | TRBJ1-3 | NA | TRBV7-9 | NA | CASSLPPAGGNTIYF | TGTGCCAGCAGCTTACCACCAGCGGGGGGAAACACCATATATTTT
14 | TRBJ2-2 | NA | TRBV27 | NA | CASSSGLSTGELFF | TGTGCCAGCAGTTCAGGGTTGAGCACCGGGGAGCTGTTTTTT
16 | TRBJ2-1 | NA | TRBV6-4 | NA | CASSAISPSSYNEQFF | TGTGCCAGCAGCGCTATATCTCCAAGCTCCTACAATGAGCAGTTCTTC